This TCR beta chain is drawn from a study of a mutant IDH1 vaccine in newly diagnosed glioma. Study as a whole: Most had both radiotherapy and temozolomide beforehand; others had only one.

This clone has only a few counts. The antigen is unknown. As for time point: week 35, safety follow-up. The vaccine gave 300 ug of a 20-mer mutant IDH1 peptide subcutaneously per dose. The method was immunoSEQ multiplex PCR; TCRdb's version includes in-frame clones alone and lacks a portion of them. The table shows some 60,000 clones, with roughly nine tenths occurring only once. The CDR3 is 10 residues long. Trimming shortened V by 8 bases and J by 7 bases, and 11 bases separated the two germline ends. Germline values: CDR1 SQVTM, CDR2 ANQGSEA. The sequences come from PBMCs, collected from a glioma patient whose treatment included an IDH1 peptide vaccine. The chain carries TRBV29-1 and TRBJ1-1, with TRBD1 as a possible D gene (6 bases). The sequence was collected from a man aged 35-49 years with glioma. The CDR3 reads CSLGGLEAFF. As DNA, the CDR3 is TGCAGCCTGGGGGGGCTTGAAGCTTTCTTT. Full variable domain (outside the CDR3, taken from reference TRBV29-1 and TRBJ1-1): SAVISQKPSRDICQRGTSLTIQCQVDSQVTMMFWYRQQPGQSLTLIATANQGSEATYESGFVIDKFPISRPNLTFSTLTVSNMSPEDSSIYLCSLGGLEAFFGQGTRLTVV.